These T cell receptor beta chains were read from a single sample in a study of blood T cell repertoires in COVID-19. Repertoires were generated with immunoSEQ multiplex PCR, while TCRdb's copy carries only in-frame clones and drops some. The sample has roughly 140,000 clones; about 80% are singletons. The specimen was peripheral blood. These receptors originate from a man aged 55 to 70 with acute or convalescent COVID-19. Each CDR3 is given with its conserved first and last residue. Fields, in order: V gene, CDR3 length, J gene, clone size, D gene, CDR3 protein, CDR3 DNA. A D gene is named only where the DNA matches it firmly. Not every row has a clone size; where given, it reads once, few, many or a size class.

TRBV3-1/TRBV3-2	12	TRBJ2-5	.	.	CASSQRGETQYF	TGTGCCAGCAGCCAGCGAGGAGAGACCCAGTACTTC
TRBV21-1	18	TRBJ1-5	.	.	CASSPPTGTGNFNQPQHF	TGTGCCAGCAGCCCCCCCACCGGGACAGGGAATTTCAATCAGCCCCAGCATTTT
TRBV28	17	TRBJ2-7	once	.	CASSFSLRGRGTYEQYF	TGTGCCAGCAGTTTCTCCCTTAGGGGGAGGGGTACCTACGAGCAGTACTTC
TRBV19	20	TRBJ1-5	.	TRBD1	CASSKTGGGRPVSSNQPQHF	TGTGCCAGTAGTAAGACAGGGGGCGGACGGCCGGTTTCTAGCAATCAGCCCCAGCATTTT
TRBV7-9	19	TRBJ2-1	.	TRBD2	CASSEVSGRDLLSHNEQFF	TGTGCCAGCAGTGAAGTTAGCGGGAGAGACCTCCTCTCACACAATGAGCAGTTCTTC
TRBV5-4	14	TRBJ1-6	.	TRBD1	CASSPDRVNSPLHF	TGTGCCAGCAGCCCTGACAGGGTTAATTCACCCCTCCACTTT
TRBV19	14	TRBJ2-7	few	TRBD1	CASSRARGLYEQYF	TGTGCCAGTAGCCGGGCCAGGGGGCTTTACGAGCAGTACTTC
TRBV28	14	TRBJ1-4	.	.	CASSFLQGGEKLFF	TGTGCCAGCAGTTTTTTGCAGGGAGGAGAAAAACTGTTTTTT
TRBV20-1	13	TRBJ1-1	.	.	CSASRGFGTEAFF	TGCAGTGCTAGTAGAGGGTTTGGCACTGAAGCTTTCTTT
TRBV14	13	TRBJ1-6	.	.	CASSQGPRSPLHF	TGTGCCAGCAGCCAAGGGCCCCGATCACCCCTCCACTTT
TRBV27	15	TRBJ1-1	.	.	CASSRRTGRNTEAFF	TGTGCCAGCAGTAGACGCACAGGGCGGAACACTGAAGCTTTCTTT
TRBV12-3/TRBV12-4	13	TRBJ2-3	.	.	CASSLMQTDTQYF	TGTGCCAGCAGTTTGATGCAGACAGATACGCAGTATTTT
TRBV7-2	15	TRBJ1-2	.	.	CASSPMGAVGYGYTF	TGTGCCAGCAGCCCGATGGGAGCGGTGGGGTATGGCTACACCTTC
TRBV28	16	TRBJ2-1	.	TRBD1	CASSTLDRGRRNEQFF	TGTGCCAGCAGTACCCTAGACAGGGGGCGAAGAAATGAGCAGTTCTTC
TRBV6-5	15	TRBJ2-7	.	.	CASRPQGPSPGEQYF	TGTGCCAGCAGACCCCAGGGGCCTTCCCCTGGGGAGCAGTACTTC
TRBV5-4	16	TRBJ2-7	.	.	CASSRAVGAPFYEQYF	TGTGCCAGCAGCCGGGCCGTGGGGGCACCCTTCTACGAGCAGTACTTC
TRBV24-1	15	TRBJ2-7	.	TRBD2	CATRGLANASYEQYF	TGTGCCACCAGGGGACTAGCAAATGCCTCCTACGAGCAGTACTTC
TRBV29-1	12	TRBJ1-3	.	.	CSVRDMGNTIYF	TGCAGCGTGAGGGACATGGGAAACACCATATATTTT
TRBV5-8	16	TRBJ1-5	once	TRBD1	CASSKGTDYSNQPQHF	TGTGCCAGCAGCAAGGGGACAGACTATAGCAATCAGCCCCAGCATTTT
TRBV6-5	15	TRBJ1-3	once	TRBD1	CASSKTGGVGNTIYF	TGTGCCAGCAGTAAAACAGGGGGCGTTGGAAACACCATATATTTT
TRBV6-4	16	TRBJ2-1	few	.	CASSDSPGTYYNEQFF	TGTGCCAGCAGTGACTCACCAGGGACTTACTACAATGAGCAGTTCTTC
TRBV3-1/TRBV3-2	15	TRBJ2-1	once	.	CASSQGGSDPNEQFF	TGTGCCAGCAGCCAGGGGGGATCGGATCCCAATGAGCAGTTCTTC
TRBV10-1	16	TRBJ2-7	few	TRBD1	CARRGTGRFGACEQYF	TGCGCCCGTAGGGGGACAGGGAGGTTCGGCGCGTGCGAGCAGTACTTC
TRBV3-1/TRBV3-2	13	TRBJ2-7	.	.	CASSRFFGYEQYF	TGTGCCAGCAGCCGCTTCTTCGGGTACGAGCAGTACTTC
TRBV7-9	15	TRBJ1-2	.	TRBD1	CASSPGQADGYGYTF	TGTGCCAGCAGCCCGGGACAGGCCGATGGATATGGCTACACCTTC
TRBV6-2/TRBV6-3	15	TRBJ2-3	.	TRBD2	CASSYGERDTDTQYF	TGTGCCAGCAGTTACGGAGAGCGGGACACAGATACGCAGTATTTT
TRBV14	14	TRBJ2-5	.	.	CASSPGGVQTTQYF	TGTGCCAGCAGCCCCGGAGGAGTCCAGACCACCCAGTACTTC
TRBV6-1	16	TRBJ1-6	.	.	CASSELFTGNNSPLHF	TGTGCCAGCAGTGAACTTTTTACAGGGAACAATTCACCCCTCCACTTT
TRBV6-5	14	TRBJ2-3	.	.	CASRGTLSTDTQYF	TGTGCCAGCAGAGGGACACTCTCCACAGATACGCAGTATTTT
TRBV6-5	13	TRBJ2-7	.	.	CASLGDSSYEQYF	TGTGCCAGTCTGGGAGATTCTTCCTACGAGCAGTACTTC
TRBV27	13	TRBJ1-2	.	TRBD1	CASSIRQGYGYTF	TGTGCCAGCAGTATCCGACAGGGCTATGGCTACACCTTC
TRBV10-3	14	TRBJ2-7	.	.	CAISESRSRDEQYF	TGTGCCATCAGTGAGTCGAGGTCCCGGGACGAGCAGTACTTC
TRBV28	15	TRBJ1-1	.	.	CASRFGGTVNTEAFF	TGTGCCAGCAGGTTCGGAGGGACGGTGAACACTGAAGCTTTCTTT
TRBV3-1/TRBV3-2	15	TRBJ2-7	.	.	CASSEFDGGAGEQYF	TGTGCCAGCAGCGAATTCGATGGAGGGGCGGGGGAGCAGTACTTC
TRBV24-1	13	TRBJ1-2	.	.	CATSPEGFGGYTF	TGTGCCACCAGTCCGGAGGGGTTCGGTGGCTACACCTTC
TRBV29-1	15	TRBJ1-1	.	.	CSVEEGRQVNTEAFF	TGCAGCGTTGAAGAAGGTCGACAGGTGAACACTGAAGCTTTCTTT
TRBV19	15	TRBJ2-2	once	.	CASSMKGSVTGELFF	TGTGCCAGTAGTATGAAGGGGTCGGTCACCGGGGAGCTGTTTTTT
TRBV28	15	TRBJ2-7	.	.	CASSSQGAGAGEQYF	TGTGCCAGCAGTTCCCAGGGGGCCGGAGCGGGGGAGCAGTACTTC
TRBV12-3/TRBV12-4	13	TRBJ1-2	.	.	CASRTTGNYGYTF	TGTGCCAGCAGAACAACAGGAAACTATGGCTACACCTTC
TRBV6-5	13	TRBJ1-1	once	.	CASSYTGRTEAFF	TGTGCCAGCAGTTACACGGGGAGGACTGAAGCTTTCTTT
TRBV5-1	15	TRBJ1-2	.	TRBD1	CASRPGQGRVSGYTF	TGCGCCAGCAGACCCGGACAGGGCCGGGTATCTGGCTACACCTTC
TRBV12-5	17	TRBJ2-5	.	.	CASGLGVMSGYGETQYF	TGTGCTAGTGGTTTGGGGGTAATGTCCGGGTACGGCGAGACCCAGTACTTC
TRBV7-9	15	TRBJ1-4	.	.	CASSLGSATSEKLFF	TGTGCCAGCAGCTTGGGTTCGGCTACTAGCGAAAAACTGTTTTTT
TRBV30	13	TRBJ1-1	.	.	CAWSVARDTEAFF	TGTGCCTGGAGTGTAGCCAGGGACACTGAAGCTTTCTTT
TRBV9	15	TRBJ2-2	.	.	CASSVDQGGTGELFF	TGTGCCAGCAGCGTTGATCAGGGGGGAACCGGGGAGCTGTTTTTT
TRBV5-1	16	TRBJ1-6	.	.	CASSLRQSSYNSPLHF	TGCGCCAGCAGCTTGAGACAGAGCTCCTATAATTCACCCCTCCACTTT
TRBV6-6	15	TRBJ1-6	.	.	CASTLRGETNSPLHF	TGTGCCAGCACCCTCAGGGGAGAAACGAATTCACCCCTCCACTTT
TRBV19	15	TRBJ1-4	.	TRBD1	CASKDDRVPNEKLFF	TGTGCCAGTAAAGATGACAGGGTCCCTAATGAAAAACTGTTTTTT
TRBV6-5	16	TRBJ1-4	.	.	CASSYRGGLFGEKLFF	TGTGCCAGCAGTTACCGCGGAGGGTTGTTTGGTGAAAAACTGTTTTTT
TRBV18	16	TRBJ1-4	.	TRBD1	CASSPIPGQSNEKLFF	TGTGCCAGCTCACCCATTCCGGGACAGTCTAATGAAAAACTGTTTTTT
TRBV6-5	13	TRBJ1-1	.	.	CASSSRGLRVAFF	TGTGCCAGCAGTTCCAGGGGCCTACGAGTCGCTTTCTTT
TRBV18	15	TRBJ1-4	.	TRBD1	CASSPAQGGNEKLFF	TGTGCCAGCTCACCGGCACAGGGGGGTAATGAAAAACTGTTTTTT
TRBV6-6	13	TRBJ1-4	.	.	CASSSGVTEKLFF	TGTGCCAGCAGTTCGGGGGTGACGGAAAAACTGTTTTTT
TRBV20-1	14	TRBJ2-3	few	TRBD2	CSASSGGSTDTQYF	TGCAGTGCTAGTTCGGGGGGTTCTACAGATACGCAGTATTTT
TRBV25-1	16	TRBJ2-3	few	TRBD2	CASSPSGRAGSDTQYF	TGTGCCAGCAGTCCTAGCGGGAGGGCTGGGTCAGATACGCAGTATTTT
TRBV6-5	13	TRBJ1-1	.	TRBD1	CASSGTGRTEAFF	TGTGCCAGCAGCGGGACAGGGAGGACTGAAGCTTTCTTT
TRBV19	15	TRBJ2-4	.	TRBD2	CASVTSGDGGNIQYF	TGTGCCAGTGTGACTAGCGGAGACGGCGGAAACATTCAGTACTTC
TRBV7-2	18	TRBJ2-1	.	.	CASSLERTGPRSYNEQFF	TGTGCCAGCAGCTTAGAGCGCACAGGACCGAGATCCTACAATGAGCAGTTCTTC
TRBV18	13	TRBJ1-6	.	.	CASSPDRDSPLHF	TGTGCCAGCTCTCCGGACAGAGATTCACCCCTCCACTTT
TRBV7-9	16	TRBJ1-2	.	.	CASSLREKGNNYGYTF	TGTGCCAGCAGCTTGCGCGAAAAGGGGAATAACTATGGCTACACCTTC